A single sample gave rise to the 22 T cell receptor beta chains below, sequenced in a study of Ad26.COV2.S vaccination and SARS-CoV-2 variants. Method: immunoSEQ multiplex PCR; TCRdb's copy keeps in-frame clones and lacks some. The sample contains about 350,000 clones, about 90% of which appear only once. This material consisted of peripheral blood, taken after recovery from COVID-19. These receptors were obtained from a human donor who had recovered from COVID-19.

V gene TRBV6-2 or TRBV6-3 combines with J gene TRBJ1-1; 7 bases line up with TRBD1. Germline CDR1 MNHEY, CDR2 SVGEGT. CDR3 length equals 16 residues. V lost 6 bases to trimming and J lost 0 bases; unmatched junction nucleotides: 10. The CDR3 DNA follows: TGTGCCAGCAGCCCGTCACAGGGGTACATGAACACTGAAGCTTTCTTT. It yields the protein CASSPSQGYMNTEAFF.

This chain connects TRBV2 to TRBJ1-1; D ambiguous. The CDR3 contains 14 residues. Germline V lookup: CDR1 SNHLY, CDR2 FYNNEI. V was pared by 6 bases and J by 0 bases, with 11 bases between. The CDR3 is CASRTGVMNTEAFF. CDR3 in DNA: TGTGCCAGCAGAACCGGGGTCATGAACACTGAAGCTTTCTTT.

This clone occurred a few times. This chain connects TRBV25-1 to TRBJ1-5, with 7 bases fitting TRBD1. The CDR3 runs to 14 residues. The V segment lost 6 bases and the J segment 2 bases; nucleotides outside the gene matches: 4. Germline values: CDR1 MGHDK, CDR2 SYGVNS. The CDR3 here is CASSSGQGNQPQHF. In DNA, the CDR3 is TGTGCCAGCAGCTCAGGACAGGGCAATCAGCCCCAGCATTTT.

V gene TRBV9 combines with J gene TRBJ1-6; TRBD1 is a possible D gene (6 bases). This CDR3 region has 15 residues. Germline V gene data show CDR1 as SGDLS and CDR2 as YYNGEE. The V end was cut by 3 bases, the J end by 7 bases, with 14 bases between. The CDR3 DNA reads TGTGCCAGCAGCGCCCGGACAGCTTTAAATTCACCCCTCCACTTT. Its translation is CASSARTALNSPLHF.

This clone was seen only a few times. Additional DNA sequences in this sample encode the identical CDR3. The J gene is TRBJ1-2, the V gene TRBV5-4, with TRBD1 matching 8 bases. CDR1 is SGHNT, CDR2 YYREEE, per germline (reference sequence). CDR3 size: 13 residues. V shed 4 bases and J 6 bases; nucleotides not matched to a gene: 5. CDR3 loop: CASSPPTGDGYTF. CDR3 sequence (DNA): TGTGCCAGCAGCCCGCCGACAGGGGATGGCTACACCTTC.

This chain's CDR3 is CASSELAGGSYEQYF. CDR3 in DNA: TGCGCCAGCAGTGAGCTAGCAGGGGGCTCCTACGAGCAGTACTTC. This rearrangement joins TRBV10-1 to TRBJ2-7; 7 bases agree with TRBD1. The CDR3 is 15 residues long. The germline V gene has CDR1 WNHNN and CDR2 SYGVQD (reference sequence). J lost 0 bases, V lost 2 bases, and 4 bases had no gene match.

This chain joins TRBV13 and TRBJ2-7; 7 positions match TRBD2. In germline, CDR1 is PRHDT, CDR2 FYEKMQ (reference sequence). V was pared by 5 bases and J by 2 bases, with 9 bases of the junction left unmatched. The CDR3 spans 15 residues. CDR3 protein: CASSPGGGPAYEQYF. The CDR3 nucleotides are TGTGCCAGCAGCCCGGGGGGAGGTCCGGCCTACGAGCAGTACTTC. The whole variable domain, remainder taken from reference TRBV13 and TRBJ2-7, is AAGVIQSPRHLIKEKRETATLKCYPIPRHDTVYWYQQGPGQDPQFLISFYEKMQSDKGSIPDRFSAQQFSDYHSELNMSSLELGDSALYFCASSPGGGPAYEQYFGPGTRLTVT.

The chain recombines TRBV6-2 or TRBV6-3 with TRBJ1-4; D is possibly TRBD1 (6 bases). V was trimmed by 1 base and J by 0 bases, leaving 12 bases between them. The CDR3 has 17 amino acids. The germline CDR1 and CDR2 sequences are MNHEY and SVGEGT. The CDR3 reads CASSYYDRPATNEKLFF. The CDR3 DNA sequence: TGTGCCAGCAGTTACTACGACAGGCCGGCAACTAATGAAAAACTGTTTTTT.

J is TRBJ1-3 and V is TRBV10-3, with 7 bases aligning to TRBD1. The V gene's germline CDR1 is ENHRY and CDR2 SYGVKD. The CDR3 covers 14 residues. Trimming at V came to 6 bases and at J to 4 bases, leaving 6 bases not matched to a gene. CDR3 region: CAIRAGTDGNTIYF. The CDR3 coding sequence is TGTGCCATCAGGGCAGGGACAGACGGAAACACCATATATTTT.

V gene TRBV15 combines with J gene TRBJ1-4; D unresolved. The CDR3 spans 15 residues. In germline, CDR1 is LNHNV, CDR2 YYDKDF (reference sequence). Deletions cut 4 bases from V and 2 bases from J, with 11 bases between. CDR3 loop: CATSIQVSTNEKLFF. The CDR3 bases are TGTGCCACCAGCATCCAGGTATCTACTAATGAAAAACTGTTTTTT. Filled out from reference TRBV15 and TRBJ1-4, the complete variable domain reads DAMVIQNPRYQVTQFGKPVTLSCSQTLNHNVMYWYQQKSSQAPKLLFHYYDKDFNNEADTPDNFQSRRPNTSFCFLDIRSPGLGDTAMYLCATSIQVSTNEKLFFGSGTQLSVL.

A single count supports this clone. This chain joins TRBV2 and TRBJ1-5; D is ambiguous. CDR1 is SNHLY and CDR2 is FYNNEI in the germline V gene. The CDR3 has 14 residues. The V end lost 4 bases, the J end lost 0 bases, and 7 bases lay between the germline ends. The CDR3 DNA is TGTGCCAGCAGTGTGATGAATAGCAATCAGCCCCAGCATTTT. Amino acid sequence: CASSVMNSNQPQHF. The full variable domain, with the rest looked up from reference TRBV2 and TRBJ1-5, is EPEVTQTPSHQVTQMGQEVILRCVPISNHLYFYWYRQILGQKVEFLVSFYNNEISEKSEIFDDQFSVERPDGSNFTLKIRSTKLEDSAMYFCASSVMNSNQPQHFGDGTRLSIL.

The chain joins TRBV24-1 to TRBJ1-2; possible D gene TRBD1, 6 bases. Germline CDR1 is KGHDR and CDR2 is SFDVKD. The V and J ends lost 4 bases and 8 bases respectively, with 13 bases between them. The CDR3 runs to 13 residues. CDR3 nucleotide sequence: TGTGCCACCAGTGAGGGGGCGCGGAGCGGCTACACCTTC. It codes for CATSEGARSGYTF.

This clone showed up just a few times. The rearrangement joins TRBV13 to TRBJ2-1, with D tentatively TRBD1 or TRBD2 (5 bases each). This CDR3 region has 13 residues. The V gene's germline CDR1 is PRHDT and CDR2 FYEKMQ (reference sequence). V gave up 5 bases and J gave up 7 bases, with 12 bases separating them. The CDR3: CASSPLDRNEQFF. CDR3 nucleotide sequence: TGTGCCAGCAGCCCACTAGACAGAAATGAGCAGTTCTTC.

A remark on this clone: At the DNA level, this CDR3 is encoded by other sequences in the same sample as well. The rearrangement links TRBV7-2 to TRBJ1-1, with D unclear. With 6 bases removed from V and 4 bases from J, the gap between germline ends came to 9 bases. Germline V gene sequence: CDR1 SGHTA, CDR2 FQGNSA. This CDR3 is 12 amino acids long. CDR3 sequence: CASRAGGTEAFF. CDR3 in DNA: TGTGCCAGCAGAGCAGGAGGCACTGAAGCTTTCTTT.

This clone was picked up a small number of times. This chain uses TRBV5-4 with TRBJ1-3; D gene ambiguous. Germline lookup yields CDR1 SGHNT and CDR2 YYREEE (reference sequence). This CDR3 contains 15 residues. V lost 0 bases and J 0 bases, leaving 7 bases between the germline ends. The CDR3 loop is CASSLVGVSGNTIYF. The CDR3 nucleotides are TGTGCCAGCAGCTTGGTTGGAGTCTCTGGAAACACCATATATTTT.

The chain couples TRBV19 to TRBJ1-4, with 10 bases matching TRBD1. CDR1 is LNHDA, CDR2 SQIVND, per germline (reference sequence). Trimming at V came to 5 bases and at J to 7 bases, leaving 7 bases not matched to a gene. The length of the CDR3 is 15 residues. CDR3 DNA: TGTGCCAGTAGTGCCCGGGACAGGGGAAGTGAAAAACTGTTTTTT. Its protein is CASSARDRGSEKLFF.

This CDR3 reads CASRGPHNEQFF. For the CDR3, the DNA is TGTGCCAGTAGGGGTCCGCACAATGAGCAGTTCTTC. The chain uses TRBV19 and TRBJ2-1; the D is unclear. The CDR3 length is 12 residues. V shed 6 bases and J shed 5 bases, with 8 bases lying between them. Germline assignment: CDR1 LNHDA and CDR2 SQIVND (reference sequence).

V and J are TRBV5-1 and TRBJ2-7, with a tentative D call TRBD1 (5 bases). This CDR3 has 15 residues. V was shortened by 0 bases and J by 5 bases, with 15 bases between the two germline ends. Germline V CDR1 and CDR2: SGHRS, YFSETQ. The CDR3 DNA sequence: TGCGCCAGCAGCTTGGGGGCAGGGCCGGGCCACGAGCAGTACTTC. It specifies CASSLGAGPGHEQYF. Filled out from reference TRBV5-1 and TRBJ2-7, the complete variable domain reads KAGVTQTPRYLIKTRGQQVTLSCSPISGHRSVSWYQQTPGQGLQFLFEYFSETQRNKGNFPGRFSGRQFSNSRSEMNVSTLELGDSALYLCASSLGAGPGHEQYFGPGTRLTVT.

The CDR3 nucleotides read TGTGCCAGCTCACTATTCCCGGGACTGCCCTCTGGAAACACCATATATTTT. Its translation: CASSLFPGLPSGNTIYF. The genes are TRBV18 and TRBJ1-3, with a possible D match to TRBD1 (5 bases). The CDR3 extends over 17 amino acids. Trimming shortened V by 4 bases and J by 0 bases, and 16 bases separated the two germline ends. In germline, CDR1 is KGHSH, CDR2 LQKENI. The whole variable domain, filled in from reference TRBV18 and TRBJ1-3, reads NAGVMQNPRHLVRRRGQEARLRCSPMKGHSHVYWYRQLPEEGLKFMVYLQKENIIDESGMPKERFSAEFPKEGPSILRIQQVVRGDSAAYFCASSLFPGLPSGNTIYFGEGSWLTVV.

This chain uses TRBV4-1 with TRBJ2-1; 10 bases agree with TRBD2. Losses at the gene ends were 2 bases for V and 5 bases for J; bases not matched to a gene: 12. Germline CDR1 and CDR2: MGHRA and YSYEKL. The CDR3 is made up of 18 amino acids. CDR3 sequence reads: CASSQQSGGAEIDNEQFF. Here the CDR3 DNA reads TGCGCCAGCAGCCAACAGAGCGGGGGGGCGGAGATTGACAATGAGCAGTTCTTC.

In this sample, this clone turned up a few times. This chain joins TRBV7-9 and TRBJ1-2; TRBD1 is a possible D gene (6 bases). The CDR3 loop spans 15 amino acids. V lost 2 bases and J lost 2, with 12 bases in between. Germline lookup yields CDR1 SEHNR and CDR2 FQNEAQ (reference sequence). The CDR3 is CASSLFRTENYGYTF. CDR3 bases: TGTGCCAGCAGCTTATTTCGGACAGAGAACTATGGCTACACCTTC.

This clone was recorded only once. The chain recombines TRBV7-8 with TRBJ2-7; no firm D call. Germline V gene lookup returns CDR1 SGHVS and CDR2 FQNEAQ. This CDR3 comprises 14 residues. The V and J ends lost 2 bases and 0 bases respectively, with 8 bases between them. CDR3 region: CASSLRPSSYEQYF. CDR3 coding DNA: TGTGCCAGCAGCTTACGGCCGAGCTCCTACGAGCAGTACTTC.